This T cell receptor beta chain originates from a study of regulatory T cells. Overall study findings and caveats: Control CD8+ cells showed a nonsignificant trend toward higher Shannon entropy than patient CD8+ cells. Regulatory T cells showed the strongest V-J pair restriction and V/J gene skewing among patient repertoires.

V dropped 3 bases and J dropped 6 bases, with 9 bases sitting between them. This CDR3 has 13 residues. From germline, CDR1 is MDHEN and CDR2 SYDVKM. A word on this clone: Its antigen is currently unknown.

Every patient with CD3G deficiency had evidence of autoimmunity. Patients aged 2 to 39 years had fewer naive and more memory CD4+ and CD8+ T cells. Primers: 52 TRBV forward and 13 TRBJ reverse. The method was immunoSEQ multiplex PCR; TCRdb's version includes in-frame clones alone and lacks a portion of them. This sample has some 10,000 clones, with approximately 80% found just once. The sequence was collected from a young adult with CD3G deficiency. Sequenced sample: CD8+ T cells sorted from blood. J is TRBJ2-1 and V is TRBV28; maybe TRBD2 (6 bases). The CDR3 here is CASSFGGPNEQFF. The DNA for the CDR3 is TGTGCCAGCAGTTTCGGGGGTCCCAATGAGCAGTTCTTC.